This T cell receptor (beta chain) was sequenced during a study of shared clonotypes between healthy human individuals. V was cut by 3 bases and J by 5 bases, with 16 bases left in between. Germline CDR1 KGHSH, CDR2 LQKENI. This CDR3 spans 15 amino acids. The protocol was immunoSEQ multiplex PCR, while the TCRdb copy is restricted to in-frame clones and leaves out a portion. This table holds hundreds of thousands of clones, almost 97% found once. Findings of the study overall: Non-shared clonotypes were found to have lower generation probabilities than the clonotypes that were shared by all four of the sorted-subset donors.

CD4+ cell separation produced CD45RA+ naive and CD45RA-negative memory subsets. Concerning this clone itself: What it binds is unknown.

This TCR was sampled from a woman younger than 45 in good health. The sequenced sample was naive CD4+ T cells sorted from blood. Subset reported: CD45RA+ positively selected. The chain has TRBV18 and TRBJ1-2; D may be TRBD1 (5 bases). CDR3 bases: TGTGCCAGCTCACCCCCCGGGACCGCATCTTATGGCTACACCTTC. It yields the protein CASSPPGTASYGYTF. Supplemented by reference TRBV18 and TRBJ1-2, the full variable domain reads NAGVMQNPRHLVRRRGQEARLRCSPMKGHSHVYWYRQLPEEGLKFMVYLQKENIIDESGMPKERFSAEFPKEGPSILRIQQVVRGDSAAYFCASSPPGTASYGYTFGSGTRLTVV.